Listed below are T cell receptor beta chains from one sample, sequenced in a study of blood T cells in healthy people across ages. Each CDR3 protein gets one entry after TCRdb re-called the 5' RACE reads with MiXCR. Of 1.5 million to 2 million distinct CDR3 sequences detected, about 50% appear once; the ten largest clones hold around 2.1%. Sample: blood. These receptors all come from a woman aged 40 to 50 in good health. Each CDR3 is given with its conserved first and last residue. A D gene is named only where the DNA matches it firmly. A row's size may be missing; if present it is once, few, many or a size class.

d_call	clone_size	v_call	j_call	cdr3_aa	cdr3_nt
-	-	TRBV6-5	TRBJ2-3	CASSYPRGQLASTDTQYF	TGTGCCAGCAGTTACCCCAGGGGTCAGCTGGCTAGCACAGATACGCAGTATTTT
-	-	TRBV29-1	TRBJ1-5	CSVEDGELHSNQPQHF	TGCAGCGTTGAAGATGGGGAGCTCCATAGCAATCAGCCCCAGCATTTT
TRBD2	-	TRBV4-2	TRBJ2-3	CASSQDKIVAGGQSTDTQYF	TGTGCCAGCAGCCAAGATAAGATAGTAGCGGGGGGGCAAAGCACAGATACGCAGTATTTT
-	-	TRBV13	TRBJ2-7	CASSTSVGAGDYEQYF	TGTGCCAGCAGCACCTCGGTCGGGGCAGGGGACTACGAGCAGTACTTC
TRBD2	-	TRBV5-6	TRBJ2-1	CASSFKPGLAGYNEQFF	TGTGCCAGCAGCTTTAAGCCGGGACTAGCGGGATACAATGAGCAGTTCTTC
TRBD2	few	TRBV20-1	TRBJ2-1	CSAGSGGAYNEQFF	TGCAGTGCGGGGAGCGGGGGGGCTTACAATGAGCAGTTCTTC
-	few	TRBV29-1	TRBJ2-3	CSQTRAAVLSTDTQYF	TGCAGCCAAACTAGGGCGGCGGTTCTTAGCACAGATACGCAGTATTTT
-	few	TRBV29-1	TRBJ2-4	CSVEKTERLLAKNIQYF	TGCAGCGTTGAAAAGACGGAGAGATTATTAGCCAAAAACATTCAGTACTTC
-	-	TRBV28	TRBJ2-7	CASTGKEQYF	TGTGCCAGCACAGGGAAGGAGCAGTACTTC
TRBD1	few	TRBV11-2	TRBJ1-6	CASSSGQGLYSPLHF	TGTGCCAGCAGCTCAGGACAGGGGCTCTATTCACCCCTCCACTTT
-	-	TRBV7-2	TRBJ2-7	CASSLDRDGSYEQYF	TGTGCCAGCAGCTTAGATCGAGACGGCTCCTACGAGCAGTACTTC
-	-	TRBV15	TRBJ1-4	CATSRGAPPGGLFF	TGTGCCACCAGCAGAGGGGCCCCCCCGGGCGGTCTGTTTTTT
TRBD2	-	TRBV3-1	TRBJ2-3	CASSPWTSGYYTQYF	TGTGCCAGCAGCCCCTGGACTAGCGGTTACTATACGCAGTATTTT
TRBD2	-	TRBV15	TRBJ2-7	CATSSDFRGESYEQYF	TGTGCCACCAGCAGTGACTTCCGGGGGGAATCCTACGAGCAGTACTTC
TRBD1	few	TRBV15	TRBJ1-2	CATRPGTGYGYTF	TGTGCCACCAGACCCGGGACAGGTTATGGCTACACCTTC
-	few	TRBV12-5	TRBJ1-1	CASVDRNTEAFF	TGTGCTAGTGTTGATAGAAACACTGAAGCTTTCTTT
-	few	TRBV9	TRBJ2-5	CASSMTGVETQYF	TGTGCCAGCAGCATGACAGGAGTGGAGACCCAGTACTTC
TRBD1	-	TRBV7-2	TRBJ2-3	CASSLDGQGVGDTQYF	TGTGCCAGCAGCTTAGACGGACAGGGGGTAGGAGATACGCAGTATTTT
TRBD1	-	TRBV7-2	TRBJ2-1	CASSPPGTDTTEQFF	TGTGCCAGCAGCCCCCCCGGGACAGATACAACTGAGCAGTTCTTC
TRBD1	-	TRBV14	TRBJ1-2	CASSQDSNRGYGYTF	TGTGCCAGCAGCCAAGATTCGAACAGGGGTTATGGCTACACCTTC
-	-	TRBV7-9	TRBJ1-4	CVESALGPSTNEKLFF	TGTGTCGAGAGCGCACTAGGCCCATCTACTAATGAAAAACTGTTTTTT
TRBD2	-	TRBV9	TRBJ2-1	CASSVASGGAYEQFF	TGTGCCAGCAGCGTAGCTAGCGGGGGGGCCTATGAGCAGTTCTTC